The 20 T cell receptor beta chains below were found in one sample sequenced in a study of shared clonotypes between healthy human individuals. TCRdb keeps only in-frame clones here, not all; method: immunoSEQ multiplex PCR. The sample contains roughly 1,500,000 clones, nearly 99% of which appear only once. The specimen sequenced was naive CD4+ T cells sorted from blood. The subset is: CD45RA+ positively selected. The receptors here all came from a man aged 30 to 45 in good health.

The genes are TRBV11-2 and TRBJ1-3, with D tentatively TRBD1 (5 bases). The V end lost 0 bases, the J end lost 7 bases, and 13 bases lay between the germline ends. CDR1 is SGHAT and CDR2 is FQNNGV in the germline V gene. The CDR3 has 15 amino acids. The DNA of the CDR3 is TGTGCCAGCAGCTTAGATCCCGGGACCGTGAACACCATATATTTT. It is translated as CASSLDPGTVNTIYF.

In this sample, this clone turned up once. V gene TRBV5-1 combines with J gene TRBJ2-7, with D possibly being TRBD2 (6 bases). V dropped 0 bases and J dropped 5 bases, with 12 bases sitting between them. The CDR3 is made up of 14 amino acids. CDR1 and CDR2 from the germline V gene are SGHRS and YFSETQ. CDR3 nucleotides: TGCGCCAGCAGCTTGGAGGCGGGAAATAACGAGCAGTACTTC. Its translation: CASSLEAGNNEQYF.

V and J are TRBV6-1 and TRBJ2-5; 16 positions agree with TRBD2. With V trimmed by 4 bases and J by 5 bases, 7 bases remained unmatched. Germline values: CDR1 MNHNS, CDR2 SASEGT. This CDR3 comprises 17 residues. In DNA form, the CDR3 reads TGTGCCAGCAGTGGAGGGACTAGCGGGAGGGCTTGGGAGACCCAGTACTTC. This gives the protein CASSGGTSGRAWETQYF.

The genes are TRBV7-9 and TRBJ2-7; 8 bases map to TRBD1. V shed 5 bases and J 5 bases; nucleotides not matched to a gene: 11. CDR1 and CDR2 from the germline V gene are SEHNR and FQNEAQ (reference sequence). The length of the CDR3 is 15 residues. The CDR3 region is CASSPRGLEVNEQYF. CDR3 bases: TGTGCCAGCAGCCCCAGGGGGCTTGAGGTCAACGAGCAGTACTTC.

V is TRBV5-6 and J is TRBJ1-3; no clear D gene. From germline, CDR1 is SGHDT and CDR2 YYEEEE. This CDR3 is built from 17 residues. The V end was cut by 1 base, the J end by 0 bases, with 14 bases between. The CDR3 loop reads CASSLNGVVPSGNTIYF. The CDR3 nucleotides are TGTGCCAGCAGCTTGAACGGAGTGGTGCCCTCTGGAAACACCATATATTTT.

V is TRBV5-6 and J is TRBJ1-5; D not certain. The germline CDR1 and CDR2 sequences are SGHDT and YYEEEE. V shed 0 bases and J shed 4 bases, with 8 bases lying between them. The CDR3 runs to 14 residues. CDR3 sequence: CASSLGSLNQPQHF. DNA for the CDR3: TGTGCCAGCAGCTTGGGCAGCTTGAATCAGCCCCAGCATTTT.

The chain carries TRBV6-6 and TRBJ2-7; D not certain. The CDR3 has 14 amino acids. Trimming stripped 3 bases from V and 0 bases from J, with 9 bases between. Germline CDR1 is MNHNY and CDR2 is SVGAGI (reference sequence). This CDR3 is CASSYGDNSYEQYF. CDR3 DNA sequence: TGTGCCAGCAGTTATGGTGACAACTCCTACGAGCAGTACTTC.

This sequence joins TRBV5-1 and TRBJ2-2; D is unresolved. The CDR3 extends over 15 amino acids. Trimming took 0 bases from V and 7 from J, leaving 13 bases between them. The germline gives CDR1 SGHRS, CDR2 YFSETQ. CDR3 protein: CASSLESPTFGELFF. Here the CDR3 DNA reads TGCGCCAGCAGCTTGGAATCCCCAACGTTCGGGGAGCTGTTTTTT. The full variable domain, its missing parts supplied by reference TRBV5-1 and TRBJ2-2, is KAGVTQTPRYLIKTRGQQVTLSCSPISGHRSVSWYQQTPGQGLQFLFEYFSETQRNKGNFPGRFSGRQFSNSRSEMNVSTLELGDSALYLCASSLESPTFGELFFGEGSRLTVL.

The genes are TRBV7-9 and TRBJ1-4; maybe TRBD1 (6 bases). CDR1 and CDR2 from the germline V gene are SEHNR and FQNEAQ (reference sequence). CDR3 size: 14 residues. The ends were cut back, 5 bases at V and 7 bases at J, with 14 bases in the middle. This CDR3 is CASSPPGGGEKLFF. The CDR3, as DNA: TGTGCCAGCAGCCCCCCGGGGGGCGGTGAAAAACTGTTTTTT. The full variable domain, its missing parts supplied by reference TRBV7-9 and TRBJ1-4, is DTGVSQNPRHKITKRGQNVTFRCDPISEHNRLYWYRQTLGQGPEFLTYFQNEAQLEKSRLLSDRFSAERPKGSFSTLEIQRTEQGDSAMYLCASSPPGGGEKLFFGSGTQLSVL.

This chain joins TRBV7-2 and TRBJ1-5; D call uncertain. This CDR3 spans 13 amino acids. The germline V gene has CDR1 SGHTA and CDR2 FQGNSA. The V end was cut by 2 bases, the J end by 10 bases, with 12 bases between. CDR3 DNA: TGTGCCAGCAGCTTAAGTACTGGGCAACCCCAGCATTTT. Translated, it gives CASSLSTGQPQHF.

The CDR3, as DNA: TGCGCCAGCAGCTACTGGACTGCGAACACCGGGGAGCTGTTTTTT. The encoded protein is CASSYWTANTGELFF. The chain has TRBV5-1 and TRBJ2-2; weak D call: TRBD2 (5 bases). Trimming removed 3 bases from V and 0 bases from J, with 9 bases in between. Germline CDR1 and CDR2: SGHRS and YFSETQ. This CDR3 is 15 amino acids long. Drawing the rest from reference TRBV5-1 and TRBJ2-2, the complete variable domain is KAGVTQTPRYLIKTRGQQVTLSCSPISGHRSVSWYQQTPGQGLQFLFEYFSETQRNKGNFPGRFSGRQFSNSRSEMNVSTLELGDSALYLCASSYWTANTGELFFGEGSRLTVL.

This chain joins TRBV4-1 and TRBJ1-2; possibly TRBD1 for D (6 bases). CDR3 length equals 14 residues. Trimming took 4 bases from V and 2 from J, leaving 11 bases between them. CDR1 and CDR2 from the germline V gene are MGHRA and YSYEKL. CDR3 in DNA: TGCGCCAGCAGCCCTGAGGGGGGGAACTATGGCTACACCTTC. Residues: CASSPEGGNYGYTF.

J is TRBJ2-7 and V is TRBV7-8, with TRBD1 matching 10 bases. From germline, CDR1 is SGHVS and CDR2 FQNEAQ. V dropped 2 bases and J dropped 6; count of bases not matched to a gene: 7. This CDR3 is 15 amino acids long. The CDR3 sequence: CASSLKGTGASEQYF. For the CDR3, the DNA is TGTGCCAGCAGCTTAAAGGGGACAGGGGCCAGCGAGCAGTACTTC.

In this sample, this clone turned up once. This chain's CDR3 is CASSFPDAYEQYF. CDR3 nucleotide sequence: TGTGCCAGCAGTTTTCCTGATGCCTACGAGCAGTACTTC. This chain links TRBV28 with TRBJ2-7; D remains ambiguous. This CDR3 region has 13 residues. Germline values: CDR1 MDHEN, CDR2 SYDVKM. V lost 3 bases and J lost 2, with 8 bases in between.

J is TRBJ2-2 and V is TRBV7-2, with TRBD1 matching over 8 bases. Germline V gene data show CDR1 as SGHTA and CDR2 as FQGNSA. J lost 0 bases, V lost 5 bases, and 5 bases had no gene match. The CDR3 length is 16 residues. The CDR3 DNA follows: TGTGCCAGCAGCCCACAGGGGGTCGCGAACACCGGGGAGCTGTTTTTT. The encoded protein is CASSPQGVANTGELFF. The variable domain in full, with the rest retrieved from reference TRBV7-2 and TRBJ2-2, is GAGVSQSPSNKVTEKGKDVELRCDPISGHTALYWYRQSLGQGLEFLIYFQGNSAPDKSGLPSDRFSAERTGGSVSTLTIQRTQQEDSAVYLCASSPQGVANTGELFFGEGSRLTVL.

This rearrangement joins TRBV18 to TRBJ2-3; D unresolved. Germline-derived CDR1 and CDR2 are KGHSH and LQKENI. The CDR3 consists of 12 residues. V lost 4 bases, J lost 2 bases, and 4 bases lay in between. The CDR3: CASSQDTDTQYF. The CDR3 DNA is TGTGCCAGCTCACAGGACACAGATACGCAGTATTTT.

The genes are TRBV27 and TRBJ2-3; D is uncertain. Trimming cost V 5 bases and J 4 bases, with 13 bases left between them. This CDR3 has 14 amino acids. Germline CDR1 MNHEY, CDR2 SMNVEV (reference sequence). This CDR3 is CASSLGRAPDTQYF. The CDR3 DNA reads as TGTGCCAGCAGTCTTGGCCGGGCCCCAGATACGCAGTATTTT.

The chain joins TRBV18 to TRBJ1-1; D gene unclear. Germline lookup yields CDR1 KGHSH and CDR2 LQKENI. V gave up 2 bases and J gave up 4 bases, with 11 bases separating them. This CDR3 spans 14 amino acids. CDR3 coding DNA: TGTGCCAGCTCACCAGAGGCTTCGGGCACTGAAGCTTTCTTT. Amino acids: CASSPEASGTEAFF.

This chain connects TRBV27 to TRBJ2-7, with D possibly matching TRBD1 (5 bases). The CDR3 covers 14 residues. V shed 5 bases and J shed 2 bases, with 13 bases lying between them. Per the germline V gene, CDR1 is MNHEY and CDR2 is SMNVEV (reference sequence). The CDR3 nucleotides are TGTGCCAGCAGTCTAAAGACAGCCCCCTACGAGCAGTACTTC. Translated, it gives CASSLKTAPYEQYF.

The J gene is TRBJ2-7, the V gene TRBV6-4; TRBD1 aligns across 8 bases. After removal of 4 bases from V and 3 bases from J, the junction contained 8 bases not matched to a gene. The germline V gene encodes CDR1 MRHNA and CDR2 SNTAGT. The CDR3 runs 15 residues. The CDR3 protein is CASSADRDRSYEQYF. The CDR3 coding sequence is TGTGCCAGCAGTGCCGACCGGGACAGGAGCTACGAGCAGTACTTC.